A single sample gave rise to the 5 T cell receptor beta chains below, sequenced in a study of early T cells in non-severe SARS-CoV-2 infection (dated by TCRdb to the early 2020s). Libraries were built with 5' RACE. The instrument given in TCRdb is NextSeq 500. TCRdb passed the public sequencing reads through fastp at Q25 and MiXCR, retaining productive beta sequences. A single entry per CDR3 protein holds the most common genes and DNA from its merged rows. This sample holds tens of thousands of distinct CDR3 sequences; 7.5% to 9.5% were observed only once. The ten largest make up almost 4% of the sample. Sequenced material: whole blood, taken at baseline. The receptors come from an adult who was a healthcare worker with PCR-confirmed SARS-CoV-2 infection or an uninfected control (not recorded which).

This clonotype was observed a few times. The rearrangement uses TRBV7-8 and TRBJ2-1; possibly TRBD2 for D (6 bases). V was pared by 3 bases and J by 4 bases, with 7 bases between. The germline CDR1 and CDR2 sequences are SGHVS and FQNEAQ. This CDR3 has 13 residues. CDR3 loop: CASSFGLYNEQFF. CDR3 nucleotide sequence: TGTGCCAGCAGCTTTGGACTATACAATGAGCAGTTCTTC.

This clonotype was seen only a few times. This chain joins TRBV12-3 or TRBV12-4 and TRBJ2-7, with D tentatively TRBD2 (5 bases). The CDR3 has 15 residues. V was trimmed by 3 bases and J by 2 bases, leaving 14 bases between them. The CDR3 spells CASSFGEYLTYEQYF. CDR3 coding DNA: TGTGCCAGCAGTTTCGGGGAGTATCTGACCTACGAGCAGTACTTC.

This clonotype has ten or more counts. The chain links TRBV11-2 to TRBJ2-7, with TRBD2 as a possible D gene (6 bases). Germline CDR1 and CDR2: SGHAT and FQNNGV. The CDR3 has 13 amino acids. Between the trimmed V and J ends, which lost 4 bases and 3 bases, there was a span of 10 bases. CDR3 DNA sequence: TGTGCCAGCAGCTCGGGAGCCGACTACGAGCAGTACTTC. Translation gives CASSSGADYEQYF.

This clonotype has more than one count but fewer than ten. V and J are TRBV9 and TRBJ2-7, with 7 bases matching TRBD1. V was pared by 0 bases and J by 2 bases, with 2 bases of the junction left unmatched. This CDR3 comprises 14 residues. Germline values: CDR1 SGDLS, CDR2 YYNGEE. The CDR3 sequence is CASSVGQGAYEQYF. The DNA for the CDR3 is TGTGCCAGCAGCGTAGGTCAGGGGGCCTACGAGCAGTACTTC. Drawing the rest from reference TRBV9 and TRBJ2-7, the complete variable domain is DSGVTQTPKHLITATGQRVTLRCSPRSGDLSVYWYQQSLDQGLQFLIQYYNGEERAKGNILERFSAQQFPDLHSELNLSSLELGDSALYFCASSVGQGAYEQYFGPGTRLTVT.

The chain links TRBV20-1 to TRBJ2-5, with TRBD1 as a possible D gene (5 bases). The V gene lost 0 bases and the J gene lost 5 bases, with 16 bases spanning the gap. This CDR3 comprises 15 residues. Germline CDR1 reads DFQATT; CDR2 reads SNEGSKA (reference sequence). The CDR3 region has the DNA TGCAGTGCTAGAGATCCGGCCAGGGCTGACGAGACCCAGTACTTC. This gives the protein CSARDPARADETQYF.